The rows below give T cell receptor beta chains drawn from one sample of a study of T cells in Graves' hyperthyroidism and ophthalmopathy. MiXCR, applied by TCRdb to the multiplex PCR reads, yields one record per CDR3 protein. The sample lists about 770,000 distinct CDR3 sequences, around a sixth occurring once. The sample taken for sequencing was blood. The origin of the receptors is a woman aged 50 to 60 with Graves' hyperthyroidism that later progressed to Graves' ophthalmopathy. The CDR3 runs from the conserved cysteine through the conserved F or W. The D gene is left open where the match is weak. For some rows the clone size is stated as once, few or many, or as a class when expanded; others skip it.

>TRBD1|TRBJ1-6|TRBV6-1|.
TGTGCCAGTCGATTCGGACAGGGGGGTAATTCACCCCTCCACTTT
CASRFGQGGNSPLHF
>.|TRBJ1-2|TRBV10-2|.
TGCGCCAGCAGTGAGTCGGACAGTCGAAACTATGGCTACACCTTC
CASSESDSRNYGYTF
>.|TRBJ2-2|TRBV9|.
TGTGCCAGCAGCGTGGACGGACACCTCGGGGAGCTGTTTTTT
CASSVDGHLGELFF
>TRBD1|TRBJ1-6|TRBV19|.
TGTGCCAGTGGGACAGGGGAAAATTCACCCCTCCACTTT
CASGTGENSPLHF
>TRBD1|TRBJ1-2|TRBV6-2/TRBV6-3|.
TGTGCCACTCACGGACAGGCTAGTGGGTATGGCTACACCTTC
CATHGQASGYGYTF
>.|TRBJ1-1|TRBV4-2|few
TGTGCCAGCAGCCAGTCCCGACAGATAATGAACACTGAAGCTTTCTTT
CASSQSRQIMNTEAFF
>TRBD1|TRBJ1-1|TRBV5-1|many
TGCGCCAGCAGTCGACGACAGGGCCTCACTGAAGCTTTCTTT
CASSRRQGLTEAFF
>.|TRBJ1-2|TRBV11-2|.
TGTGCCAGCAGCTTAATCCGGGGGGCAGACTATGGCTACACCTTC
CASSLIRGADYGYTF
>.|TRBJ1-1|TRBV18|many
TGTGCCAGCTCACCGGGGGCTACGAGCACTGAAGCTTTCTTT
CASSPGATSTEAFF
>.|TRBJ1-2|TRBV12-5|.
TGTGCTAGTGGTTTTTCAGGGCCCTATGGCTACACCTTC
CASGFSGPYGYTF
>TRBD1|TRBJ2-3|TRBV7-9|many
TGTGCCAGCAGCCCGGACAGGGATCTAACAGATACGCAGTATTTT
CASSPDRDLTDTQYF
>.|TRBJ1-6|TRBV12-5|few
TGTGCTAGTGGTTTGATTGGGTCACCCCTCCACTTT
CASGLIGSPLHF
>TRBD2|TRBJ2-2|TRBV4-1|.
TGCGCCAGCAGCCAAGGCACTAGCGGGGTACTGGGGGAGCTGTTTTTT
CASSQGTSGVLGELFF
>.|TRBJ1-4|TRBV5-8|.
TGTGCCAGCAGCTTGGACAGGGTTAATGAAAAACTGTTTTTT
CASSLDRVNEKLFF
>TRBD1|TRBJ1-2|TRBV29-1|.
TGCAGCGGACAGGGGCCGCGGGGGGTGGATGGCTACACCTTC
CSGQGPRGVDGYTF
>TRBD1|TRBJ1-3|TRBV20-1|many
TGCAGTGCCCCGGGACAGGCTGGAAACACCATATATTTT
CSAPGQAGNTIYF
>.|TRBJ1-1|TRBV7-9|many
TGTGCCAGCAGCTTAGAAGCCCGAATGAACACTGAAGCTTTCTTT
CASSLEARMNTEAFF
>TRBD2|TRBJ2-1|TRBV7-6|many
TGTGCCAGCAGCCCATACCCTAGCGGGGGGGCCGAGAATGAGCAGTTCTTC
CASSPYPSGGAENEQFF
>TRBD1|TRBJ1-1|TRBV5-1|.
TGCGCCAGCAGCTTGGAGGGGACAGGGGGCGGGATGAACACTGAAGCTTTCTTT
CASSLEGTGGGMNTEAFF
>.|TRBJ2-6|TRBV12-3/TRBV12-4|many
TGTGCCACCGATGACAGAGAGCCAGTAGGAGGGGCCAACGTCCTGACTTTC
CATDDREPVGGANVLTF
>.|TRBJ1-1|TRBV12-5|.
TGTGCTAGTGGTTTGGTACTCGGCCCCAACACTGAAGCTTTCTTT
CASGLVLGPNTEAFF
>.|TRBJ1-1|TRBV4-1|.
TGCGCCAGCAGCCATCGAAGACCACCGAACACTGAAGCTTTCTTT
CASSHRRPPNTEAFF
>.|TRBJ1-6|TRBV18|many
TGTGCCAGCTCACATGGACCCGAACAACCCCTCCACTTT
CASSHGPEQPLHF
>TRBD2|TRBJ2-3|TRBV18|many
TGTGCCAGCTCACCCACTAGCGGGGAACTATGGGATACGCAGTATTTT
CASSPTSGELWDTQYF
>.|TRBJ1-1|TRBV5-1|many
TGCGCCAGCAGCCAGAACCCGGCAGGTGAAGCTTTCTTT
CASSQNPAGEAFF
>.|TRBJ1-2|TRBV5-1|many
TGCGCCAGCAGCTTGTCGGGAGGGACCCTCTATGGCTACACCTTC
CASSLSGGTLYGYTF
>.|TRBJ2-4|TRBV20-1|.
TGCAGTGCTCCCAGGGGGGAGGGTACCAAAAACATTCAGTACTTC
CSAPRGEGTKNIQYF
>.|TRBJ1-4|TRBV28|.
TGTGCCAGCAGTGGTAGACTGTATAATGAAAAACTGTTTTTT
CASSGRLYNEKLFF
>TRBD1|TRBJ2-7|TRBV6-1|few
TGTGCCAGCACCGAACAGGGGATCACCTACGAGCAGTACTTC
CASTEQGITYEQYF
>.|TRBJ1-1|TRBV5-4|once
TGTGCCAGCAGCTTGGTCACTTATAGTGAAGCTTTCTTT
CASSLVTYSEAFF
>.|TRBJ1-4|TRBV20-1|many
TGCAGTGCTAGACCCCCCCTTCAGGGGTTAACTAATGAAAAACTGTTTTTT
CSARPPLQGLTNEKLFF
>.|TRBJ1-5|TRBV7-2|.
TGTGCCAGCAGCTTAGTTCGGGGACAGCCCCAGCATTTT
CASSLVRGQPQHF
>.|TRBJ1-1|TRBV30|.
TGTGCCTGGAGCGCAGGTGGGGAAGCTTTCTTT
CAWSAGGEAFF
>TRBD2|TRBJ2-7|TRBV20-1|many
TGCAGTGCTAGCGGTGAAGCGGGGCCCTACGAGCAGTACTTC
CSASGEAGPYEQYF
>TRBD1|TRBJ2-7|TRBV14|.
TGTGCCAGCAGCGACCTACAGGGGCCCTACGAGCAGTACTTC
CASSDLQGPYEQYF
>.|TRBJ1-3|TRBV3-1|many
TGTGCCAGCAGCCAATGGGAATCTCTCTCTGGAAACACCATATATTTT
CASSQWESLSGNTIYF
>.|TRBJ2-2|TRBV6-1|.
TGTGCCAGCAGTGGGGTAGGGGCGAACACCGGGGAGCTGTTTTTT
CASSGVGANTGELFF
>TRBD1|TRBJ1-6|TRBV9|.
TGTGCCAGCAGCAAGGGACAGGGTTTTAATTCACCCCTCCACTTT
CASSKGQGFNSPLHF
>TRBD1|TRBJ1-2|TRBV20-1|many
TGCAGTGCTAGAGATCTCGGACAGGGAGTCTATGGCTACACCTTC
CSARDLGQGVYGYTF
>TRBD1|TRBJ1-2|TRBV19|.
TGTGCCAGTAGTATCCCACGAGGGGGACAGGGTTTGTATGGCTACACCTTC
CASSIPRGGQGLYGYTF
>.|TRBJ2-2|TRBV4-1|few
TGCGCCAGCAGCCCAGCTATAGCGAACACCGGGGAGCTGTTTTTT
CASSPAIANTGELFF
>TRBD2|TRBJ2-5|TRBV3-1|few
TGTGCCAGCAGCCAGTTGACTAGCGGGTCCCAAGAGACCCAGTACTTC
CASSQLTSGSQETQYF